A selection of T cell receptor beta chains follows, all from one sample in a study of control samples from healthy donors and cancer patients. Sequencing used immunoSEQ multiplex PCR; TCRdb keeps in-frame clones, though not all of them. The table lists around 130,000 clones, around nine tenths of them singletons. What was sequenced was blood. The receptors stem from a man aged 18 to 30 in good health. CDR3s leave out the opening cysteine and the closing phenylalanine or tryptophan.

V: TRBV19; J: TRBJ1-2; CDR3: ASSEDRVRGYGYT
V: TRBV7-2; J: TRBJ2-1; CDR3: ASSLIVDPSYNEQF
V: TRBV2; J: TRBJ1-6; CDR3: ASSEGTGIYNSPLH
V: TRBV6-5; J: TRBJ2-1; CDR3: ASSSLSKAEQF
V: TRBV15; J: TRBJ1-6; CDR3: ATSRADTSSYNSPLH
V: TRBV18; J: TRBJ2-1; CDR3: ASSPEEPPNEQF
V: TRBV27; J: TRBJ2-2; CDR3: ASSLSTTSGGALDGELF
V: TRBV3-1/TRBV3-2; J: TRBJ2-1; CDR3: ASSQEVSGEQF
V: TRBV6-2/TRBV6-3; J: TRBJ1-5; CDR3: ASSQGLGNQPQH
V: TRBV19; J: TRBJ1-5; CDR3: ASRKRGIEQPQH
V: TRBV4-2; J: TRBJ2-7; CDR3: ASSSPLAGSHEQY
V: TRBV19; J: TRBJ2-1; CDR3: ASSIPGGQTYNEQF
V: TRBV5-1; J: TRBJ2-3; CDR3: ASSLGGALGTDTQY
V: TRBV28; J: TRBJ2-3; CDR3: ASSSPAREAKAGADTQY
V: TRBV9; J: TRBJ2-5; CDR3: ASSANRGWGETQY
V: TRBV11-2; J: TRBJ1-1; CDR3: ASSFGTLNTEAF
V: TRBV5-1; J: TRBJ2-3; CDR3: ASRPDGDDTQY
V: TRBV5-1; J: TRBJ2-3; CDR3: ASSLTGPSGSTDTQY
V: TRBV18; J: TRBJ2-5; CDR3: ASSPSSNQETQY
V: TRBV10-1; J: TRBJ2-1; CDR3: ASSESVAGRNEQF
V: TRBV29-1; J: TRBJ1-4; CDR3: SVELEFGADEKLF
V: TRBV27; J: TRBJ1-4; CDR3: ASSTTNEKLF
V: TRBV11-3; J: TRBJ2-2; CDR3: ASSLEETSGSAGGELF
V: TRBV28; J: TRBJ1-2; CDR3: ASTLTGINYGYT
V: TRBV28; J: TRBJ2-1; CDR3: ASSFTGTSTNEQF
V: TRBV28; J: TRBJ1-5; CDR3: ASNPDRANQPQH
V: TRBV28; J: TRBJ1-5; CDR3: ASSLSGRMGNQPQH
V: TRBV5-6; J: TRBJ1-1; CDR3: ASILGGRRGLNTEAF
V: TRBV11-2; J: TRBJ1-6; CDR3: ASSPGGDSPLH
V: TRBV25-1; J: TRBJ2-2; CDR3: ASSGLTSGGSNTGELF
V: TRBV6-5; J: TRBJ2-4; CDR3: ASRQGTVQY
V: TRBV3-1/TRBV3-2; J: TRBJ2-2; CDR3: ASSQDGGGELF
V: TRBV5-1; J: TRBJ2-7; CDR3: ASSPRDRGDYEQY
V: TRBV24-1; J: TRBJ1-1; CDR3: ATSDASGTDTEAF
V: TRBV7-8; J: TRBJ1-2; CDR3: ASSLFPYFNYGYT
V: TRBV11-3; J: TRBJ1-4; CDR3: ASSLYGGTNEKLF
V: TRBV2; J: TRBJ1-1; CDR3: ASRGGAEAF
V: TRBV5-1; J: TRBJ2-2; CDR3: ASSPDSAGELF
V: TRBV3-1/TRBV3-2; J: TRBJ2-2; CDR3: ASSQGGAGELF
V: TRBV30; J: TRBJ1-1; CDR3: AWSDLVMNTEAF